This entry describes one T cell receptor beta chain. The data stem from a study of CD8 T cells in Susac syndrome. Reverse transcription of 0.5 to 1 ug RNA was performed with random hexamers. In TCRdb, the immunoSEQ multiplex PCR reads were re-called with MiXCR into one record per CDR3 protein. The top ten hold 0.08% to 0.095% of the sample, which has about 210,000 distinct CDR3 sequences, nearly 97% seen once. V shed 2 bases and J shed 8 bases, with 10 bases lying between them. The germline CDR1 and CDR2 sequences are GTSNPN and SVGIG (reference sequence). The CDR3 is made up of 12 amino acids. The TCR originated in a human donor with multiple sclerosis. The chain couples TRBV30 to TRBJ2-1; no reliable D call. The sample was CD4+ T cells from PBMCs. CDR3 in amino acids: CAWSSTSDEQFF. CDR3 in DNA: TGTGCCTGGAGTTCCACGTCGGATGAGCAGTTCTTC.